This TCR beta chain was captured in a study of T cells in tuberculosis (dated by TCRdb to the late 2010s). Background on the whole study: The study combined CD1B tetramers and high-throughput TCR immunosequencing to characterize T cells specific for the mycobacterial lipid antigen glucose monomycolate (GMM). In a South African clinical cohort, IGRA-negative adolescents, IGRA-positive adolescents with latent tuberculosis and adults with active tuberculosis were compared, with fewer than eleven people in each group.

The research as a whole found: Shorter CDR3-alpha lengths in active tuberculosis patients partly drove the smaller NN-distances, and the TCR-beta difference was not statistically significant. Which clinical samples got chosen depended on the availability of cryopreserved specimens, and the active tuberculosis cases were adults, whereas the controls were adolescents. Using GEM motif frequencies, a classifier achieved under 75% accuracy, whereas a classifier built on the diverse GMM-specific repertoire got to around 86% accuracy (AUROC over 0.8). Active tuberculosis TCR-alpha repertoires showed smaller mean NN-distances to GMM-specific TCRs than IGRA-negative controls, suggesting clonal expansion of these TCRs.

About this clone itself: Its antigen remains unidentified. No clone much larger than this one lies a single base away; base qualities are absent.

The CDR3 has 17 amino acids, counting the end cysteine and phenylalanine. The retained sequence is limited to the CDR3, 51 bases, with the frame set at the first base. The V end loses 1 base and the J end loses 4 bases, and a stretch of 16 bases separates them. The germline V gene gives CDR1 as SGHVS and CDR2 as FQNEAQ. TCR libraries were generated with the immunoSEQ multiplex PCR assay, using TCR-beta and/or TCR-alpha/delta assays for each sample. The amplified TCR libraries were sequenced on the Illumina high-throughput platform. Turning to the authors' computational methods: Clustering and dimensionality reduction relied on pairwise TCRdist distances among GMM-specific receptors from T cells that were either sorted ex vivo or expanded in vitro. Each clinical repertoire received a mean NN-distance score, defined as the average TCRdist to the nearest 10% of tetramer-positive reference sequences. GEM TCR motif frequency was calculated as the fraction of unique TCRs that matched known GEM sequences in V/J usage and CDR3 length. Active tuberculosis was classified by linear discriminant analysis with leave-one-out cross-validation, implemented in scikit-learn. TCRdb took over this immuneACCESS table, retaining in-frame rearrangements with V and J assigned. Such tables are incomplete; in checked studies, under half of the missing clones stem from an unresolved V gene, and the remainder is unexplained. That table supplies the V and J calls and clone size; D and trimming were determined from the DNA. This sample comprises 24,000 or so clones, nearly 97% of them detected only once. 9% to 9.5% of the sample lies in the top ten.

At study entry, adolescents were screened for latent tuberculosis infection by tuberculin skin test and QuantiFERON-TB GOLD In-Tube IGRA. Immunosequencing was performed on unsorted cryopreserved PBMC, with 90,000 to 100,000 T cells per clinical donor covered on average. Eleven high schools in the Worcester region of the Western Cape, South Africa, served as enrollment sites for adolescents aged 12 to 18 years. About ten M. tuberculosis-infected adolescents and about 10 uninfected adolescents, matched for age and sex, were selected. For the adolescents, PBMC were isolated by density centrifugation from freshly drawn heparinized blood and then cryopreserved.

The chain joins TRBV7-8 to TRBJ2-2, with TRBD2 perhaps the D gene, on 7 matching bases. The sequence was obtained from a donor aged 10 to 29 with latent tuberculosis or without tuberculosis infection. Sequenced material: PBMCs. CDR3 protein: CASSLVVSAGATGELFF. The nucleotide sequence reads TGTGCCAGCAGCTTAGTCGTGTCGGCGGGGGCCACCGGGGAGCTGTTTTTT.